These 5 T cell receptor beta chains came from one sample sequenced in a study of blood T cell repertoires in COVID-19. TCRdb keeps only in-frame clones here, not all; method: immunoSEQ multiplex PCR. The sample lists about 23,000 clones; roughly 92% were seen once. The specimen was peripheral blood. The origin of the receptors is a woman between 45 and 60 years old with active COVID-19.

The rearrangement joins TRBV19 to TRBJ2-5, with D possibly being TRBD2 (6 bases). The CDR3 runs 16 residues. Trimming removed 6 bases from V and 5 bases from J, with 22 bases in between. CDR1 is LNHDA, CDR2 SQIVND, per germline (reference sequence). CDR3 nucleotides: TGTGCCAGTAGCGACATTATCGGGGGAGATAGGGAGACCCAGTACTTC. Protein product: CASSDIIGGDRETQYF.

V is TRBV18 and J is TRBJ2-7, with TRBD1 matching over 11 bases. V shed 3 bases, J shed 0 bases, and the junction held 1 base outside the gene matches. There are 15 residues in the CDR3. Germline loops: CDR1 KGHSH, CDR2 LQKENI. CDR3 in amino acids: CASSPGTGGSYEQYF. CDR3 nucleotide sequence: TGTGCCAGCTCACCCGGGACAGGGGGCTCCTACGAGCAGTACTTC.

The J gene is TRBJ2-1, the V gene TRBV6-5; unclear D gene. This CDR3 has 11 residues. Trimming removed 6 bases from V and 8 bases from J, with 8 bases in between. The V gene's germline CDR1 is MNHEY and CDR2 SVGAGI. The CDR3, as DNA: TGTGCCAGCAGATTTGAGGATGAGCAGTTCTTC. It specifies CASRFEDEQFF.

J is TRBJ1-1 and V is TRBV5-4, with 9 bases that match TRBD1. The CDR3 runs 15 residues. Unmatched junction bases numbered 5, after V lost 3 bases and J lost 2 bases. CDR1 SGHNT and CDR2 YYREEE come from the germline V gene (reference sequence). The CDR3 spells CASSWGTGFNTEAFF. Here the CDR3 DNA reads TGTGCCAGCAGCTGGGGGACAGGGTTTAACACTGAAGCTTTCTTT.

The gene calls are TRBV10-1 and TRBJ2-3; D uncertain. V was trimmed by 6 bases and J by 0 bases, leaving 7 bases between them. Looked up from germline, CDR1 is WNHNN and CDR2 is SYGVQD (reference sequence). There are 13 residues in the CDR3. In DNA, the CDR3 is TGCGCCAGCAGCGTATCTAGCACAGATACGCAGTATTTT. Its translation: CASSVSSTDTQYF.